The sequence of this T cell receptor beta chain was determined in a study of blood T cell repertoires in COVID-19. Study overall: Italy, Spain and the United States were the sources of the convalescent and acute COVID-19 samples. PBMCs, B-cell-depleted T cells, or T cells were the source of the cDNA or gDNA that made up the material.

Under the authors' procedure: Scientists estimated how many nucleated cells there were by amplifying reference gene primers. The data were produced by immunoSEQ multiplex PCR, yet TCRdb's version contains in-frame clones alone and is incomplete. V, J and clone size were drawn from that table, and D and trimming were deduced from the DNA. The table records 100,000 to 150,000 clones, nearly 70% of them present only once. The CDR3 loop spans 12 amino acids. The trim removed 3 bases at V and 8 bases at J, leaving 3 bases unmatched. Germline-derived CDR1 and CDR2 are SGHDN and FVKESK. The clonotype was recovered from an older woman with acute or convalescent COVID-19. The chain is built from TRBV14 and TRBJ1-2; TRBD1 agrees at 7 bases. The sequencing sample was made of peripheral blood. Written as DNA, the CDR3 is TGTGCCAGCAGCCAGGACAGGACGGGCTACACCTTC. As protein: CASSQDRTGYTF.